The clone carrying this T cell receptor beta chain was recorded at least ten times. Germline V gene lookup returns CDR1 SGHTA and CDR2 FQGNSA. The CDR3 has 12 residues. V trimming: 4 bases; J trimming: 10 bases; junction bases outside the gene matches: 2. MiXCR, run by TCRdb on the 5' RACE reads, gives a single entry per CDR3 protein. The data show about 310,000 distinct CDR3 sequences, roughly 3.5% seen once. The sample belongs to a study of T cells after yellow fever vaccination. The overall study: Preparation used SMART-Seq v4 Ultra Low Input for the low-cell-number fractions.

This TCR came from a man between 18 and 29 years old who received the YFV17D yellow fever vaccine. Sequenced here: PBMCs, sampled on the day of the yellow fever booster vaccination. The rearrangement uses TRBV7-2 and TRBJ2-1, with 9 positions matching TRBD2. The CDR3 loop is CASSSLAGEQFF. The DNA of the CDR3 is TGTGCCAGCAGCTCTCTAGCGGGGGAGCAGTTCTTC.